Shown below are 24 T cell receptor beta chains from a single sample sequenced in a study of cytomegalovirus exposure and HLA in healthy donors. The PCR used 60 Vbeta and 13 Jbeta primers. The data were produced by immunoSEQ multiplex PCR, yet TCRdb's version contains in-frame clones alone and is incomplete. The profile shows some 150,000 clones, 55% to 65% of them singletons. Sequencing was carried out using PBMCs. All receptors come from a man aged 35-49 years in good health and CMV-seronegative.

This clone has a single count. CDR3 sequence (DNA): TGTGCCAGCAGTGAGAGGCCGGGGGCTTTCTTT. Protein: CASSERPGAFF. This chain joins TRBV6-5 and TRBJ1-1; D gene uncertain. The CDR3 spans 11 residues. The V gene lost 5 bases and the J gene lost 11 bases, with 12 bases spanning the gap. Looked up from germline, CDR1 is MNHEY and CDR2 is SVGAGI.

The gene calls are TRBV25-1 and TRBJ2-7; 9 bases match TRBD2. The CDR3 has 12 amino acids. The germline gives CDR1 MGHDK, CDR2 SYGVNS. V lost 4 bases and J lost 7; bases outside the gene matches: 2. In nucleotides, the CDR3 is TGTGCCAGCAGTGTCGGACTAGCGGAGCAGTACTTC. Its translation: CASSVGLAEQYF.

The gene calls are TRBV6-5 and TRBJ1-1, with a weak D call TRBD1 (5 bases). Germline CDR1 MNHEY, CDR2 SVGAGI. V dropped 2 bases and J dropped 10 bases, with 14 bases sitting between them. This CDR3 has 13 residues. This CDR3 reads CASSYADGGRAFF. The CDR3 DNA is TGTGCCAGCAGTTACGCGGATGGGGGGAGAGCTTTCTTT.

The V gene is TRBV4-2, the J gene TRBJ2-1, with 12 bases fitting TRBD1. This CDR3 spans 17 amino acids. CDR1 and CDR2 (germline): LGHNA, YNFKEQ. With 1 base clipped from V and 6 bases from J, the junction kept 7 bases outside the gene matches. CDR3 bases: TGTGCCAGCAGCCAAGTTCCCGGGACAGGGGGCTTCAATGAGCAGTTCTTC. Translating it yields CASSQVPGTGGFNEQFF.

The chain uses TRBV7-2 and TRBJ1-2, with a possible D match to TRBD1 (6 bases). The CDR3 totals 15 residues. Looked up from germline, CDR1 is SGHTA and CDR2 is FQGNSA. Between the trimmed V and J ends, which lost 4 bases and 4 bases, there was a span of 16 bases. The CDR3 DNA reads TGTGCCAGCAGCTCCCGACCCACAGGGCCCTATGGCTACACCTTC. As protein: CASSSRPTGPYGYTF.

The chain has TRBV15 and TRBJ2-5; the match to TRBD2 covers 8 bases. CDR1 and CDR2 from the germline V gene are LNHNV and YYDKDF (reference sequence). The CDR3 covers 15 residues. V was clipped by 5 bases and J by 9 bases; unmatched bases: 14. DNA of the CDR3: TGTGCCACCAGCGGGGGGCTAGGTCGGGGGGGGGCCCAGTACTTC. Protein product: CATSGGLGRGGAQYF. The whole variable domain, remainder taken from reference TRBV15 and TRBJ2-5, is DAMVIQNPRYQVTQFGKPVTLSCSQTLNHNVMYWYQQKSSQAPKLLFHYYDKDFNNEADTPDNFQSRRPNTSFCFLDIRSPGLGDTAMYLCATSGGLGRGGAQYFGPGTRLLVL.

This clone was detected only a few times. The CDR3 reads CAIADRERGEQYF. CDR3 DNA sequence: TGTGCCATCGCGGACAGGGAAAGAGGGGAGCAGTACTTC. The chain has TRBV10-3 and TRBJ2-7; 8 bases agree with TRBD1. Germline CDR1 is ENHRY and CDR2 is SYGVKD. The CDR3 runs 13 residues. Germline trimming cut 8 bases from V and 7 bases from J; bases unmatched to any gene: 10.

The CDR3: CASSPRTATNEKLFF. CDR3 in DNA: TGTGCCAGCAGTCCCCGGACAGCAACTAATGAAAAACTGTTTTTT. The V gene is TRBV6-1, the J gene TRBJ1-4; weak D call: TRBD1 (6 bases). This CDR3 is built from 15 residues. CDR1 and CDR2 (germline): MNHNS, SASEGT. Deletions cut 5 bases from V and 0 bases from J, with 10 bases between.

V usage is TRBV5-1 and J usage is TRBJ2-7; 11 nucleotides match TRBD2. The germline V gene has CDR1 SGHRS and CDR2 YFSETQ. The CDR3 has 14 residues. With V trimmed by 4 bases and J by 5 bases, 5 bases remained unmatched. CDR3 sequence (DNA): TGCGCCAGCAGCGGGGGACTAGCGGTAAACGAGCAGTACTTC. This codes for CASSGGLAVNEQYF.

The chain uses TRBV30 and TRBJ1-2; the D gene is possibly TRBD1 (5 bases). The V gene's germline CDR1 is GTSNPN and CDR2 SVGIG (reference sequence). Deletions cut 2 bases from V and 7 bases from J, with 11 bases between. The CDR3 length is 12 residues. For the CDR3, the DNA is TGTGCCTGGAGTCAGGGTTCCTCTGGCTACACCTTC. Amino acids: CAWSQGSSGYTF.

CDR3 sequence (DNA): TGTGCCAGCAGCGCTCGGGACTCCTCCCGGGACATTCAGTACTTC. Residues: CASSARDSSRDIQYF. This chain joins TRBV7-2 and TRBJ2-4; D may be TRBD2 (6 bases). The CDR3 length is 15 residues. V was shortened by 5 bases and J by 8 bases, with 19 bases between the two germline ends. From germline, CDR1 is SGHTA and CDR2 FQGNSA.

V is TRBV5-1 and J is TRBJ2-3; D is possibly TRBD1 (6 bases). The CDR3 spans 14 residues. Germline V gives CDR1 SGHRS, CDR2 YFSETQ. Between the trimmed V and J ends, which lost 2 bases and 0 bases, there was a span of 7 bases. CDR3 DNA: TGCGCCAGCAGCTTACAGGGAAGCACAGATACGCAGTATTTT. It translates to CASSLQGSTDTQYF.

The rearrangement joins TRBV7-2 to TRBJ1-4; 7 positions match TRBD1. From germline, CDR1 is SGHTA and CDR2 FQGNSA. The CDR3 sequence is 16 residues long. J lost 0 bases, V lost 1 base, and 2 bases had no gene match. DNA of the CDR3: TGTGCCAGCAGCTTAGTTGGGACAGCAACTAATGAAAAACTGTTTTTT. It is translated as CASSLVGTATNEKLFF.

This CDR3 reads CASSRAGDNEQYF. As DNA, the CDR3 is TGTGCCAGCAGCCGAGCGGGAGATAACGAGCAGTACTTC. The gene calls are TRBV14 and TRBJ2-7; TRBD2 matches 8 bases. Unmatched junction bases numbered 4, after V lost 4 bases and J lost 5 bases. Germline loops: CDR1 SGHDN, CDR2 FVKESK. CDR3 size: 13 residues.

This clone was seen a few times. The chain uses TRBV7-8 and TRBJ2-5; the match to TRBD2 covers 7 bases. V lost 5 bases, J lost 2 bases, and 8 bases stayed unmatched. Germline V gene sequence: CDR1 SGHVS, CDR2 FQNEAQ. The CDR3 sequence is 15 residues long. The CDR3 sequence: CASSPGTTTQETQYF. The DNA for the CDR3 is TGTGCCAGCAGCCCGGGGACTACAACTCAAGAGACCCAGTACTTC.

CDR3 in amino acids: CASSPGQVGATDTQYF. The CDR3, as DNA: TGTGCCAGCAGCCCCGGACAGGTGGGGGCCACAGATACGCAGTATTTT. This sequence joins TRBV11-3 and TRBJ2-3, with TRBD1 identical over 7 bases. J lost 2 bases, V lost 5 bases, and 10 bases had no gene match. This CDR3 has 16 amino acids. Germline V gene data show CDR1 as SGHNT and CDR2 as YENEEA. The entire variable domain, with the rest obtained from reference TRBV11-3 and TRBJ2-3, is as follows: EAGVVQSPRYKIIEKKQPVAFWCNPISGHNTLYWYLQNLGQGPELLIRYENEEAVDDSQLPKDRFSAERLKGVDSTLKIQPAELGDSAVYLCASSPGQVGATDTQYFGPGTRLTVL.

The CDR3 DNA follows: TGTGCCAGTAGTATGCGTCAGGCAGGCACCGGGGAGCTGTTTTTT. It specifies CASSMRQAGTGELFF. The rearrangement links TRBV19 to TRBJ2-2; D gene ambiguous. The length of the CDR3 is 15 residues. In germline, CDR1 is LNHDA, CDR2 SQIVND (reference sequence). V was cut by 3 bases and J by 4 bases, with 12 bases left in between.

This clone was observed many times. In the same sample, other DNA sequences code for this CDR3. The chain uses TRBV15 and TRBJ2-1, with TRBD1 identical over 9 bases. V lost 1 base to trimming and J lost 5 bases; unmatched junction nucleotides: 0. The germline CDR1 and CDR2 sequences are LNHNV and YYDKDF (reference sequence). The CDR3 has 14 amino acids. The CDR3 loop is CATSRGTGDNEQFF. The DNA for the CDR3 is TGTGCCACCAGCAGAGGGACAGGGGACAATGAGCAGTTCTTC.

V usage is TRBV6-6 and J usage is TRBJ1-4; a weak D match, TRBD1 (5 bases). Germline CDR1 reads MNHNY; CDR2 reads SVGAGI (reference sequence). V lost 4 bases and J 6 bases, leaving 12 bases between the germline ends. The CDR3 sequence is 14 residues long. The CDR3 reads CASSLGGRDEKLFF. CDR3 nucleotides: TGTGCCAGCAGTTTGGGGGGGAGGGATGAAAAACTGTTTTTT.

The rearrangement links TRBV6-5 to TRBJ1-5, with D perhaps matching TRBD1 (5 bases). The ends were cut back, 7 bases at V and 4 bases at J, with 14 bases in the middle. The CDR3 contains 14 residues. The germline V gene has CDR1 MNHEY and CDR2 SVGAGI. CDR3 bases: TGTGCCAGCAAGGAATTGGCAGGGAATCAGCCCCAGCATTTT. This gives the protein CASKELAGNQPQHF.

Concerning this clone itself: Relative to the germline gene, one junction end is altered; a read error may explain this. This chain connects TRBV5-8 to TRBJ2-7, with a weak D call TRBD2 (5 bases). This CDR3 has 14 amino acids. CDR1 is SGHTS and CDR2 is YDEGEE in the germline V gene. The CDR3 region is CASSLEEASSVFSF. In DNA, the CDR3 is TGTGCCAGCAGCTTGGAGGAGGCTAGCTCAGTGTTCAGCTTC.

This clone was observed a handful of times. The V call is TRBV7-2, the J call TRBJ2-7; 8 bases fit TRBD1. The junction had 9 bases not matched to a gene; V was cut back by 5 bases and J by 3 bases. The CDR3 runs 15 residues. Germline V CDR1 and CDR2: SGHTA, FQGNSA. Written as DNA, the CDR3 is TGTGCCAGCAGCCAAACAGACAGGGGCGACTACGAGCAGTACTTC. It translates to CASSQTDRGDYEQYF.

V gene TRBV6-5 combines with J gene TRBJ2-5; D ambiguous. V was cut by 2 bases and J by 5 bases, with 6 bases left in between. The CDR3 runs 12 residues. Germline V gives CDR1 MNHEY, CDR2 SVGAGI. The CDR3 nucleotides read TGTGCCAGCAGTTACGGGCACGAGACCCAGTACTTC. Amino acids: CASSYGHETQYF.

The chain carries TRBV5-1 and TRBJ1-1, with 7 bases that match TRBD1. With 4 bases clipped from V and 5 bases from J, the junction kept 8 bases outside the gene matches. CDR1 and CDR2 (germline): SGHRS, YFSETQ. This CDR3 has 14 residues. CDR3 amino acids: CASSTTGLRTEAFF. For the CDR3, the DNA is TGCGCCAGCAGCACGACAGGGTTAAGGACTGAAGCTTTCTTT.